This T cell receptor beta chain appears in the sequencing data of a study of cytomegalovirus exposure and HLA in healthy donors. Findings and limits, study-wide: The classifier was said to identify cytomegalovirus status with high specificity and sensitivity. In a later analysis, most CMV-associated TCR beta chains appeared HLA-restricted.

As regards this clone: Its antigen is not identified.

With 60 Vbeta and 13 Jbeta primers, the PCR was carried out. Repertoires were generated with immunoSEQ multiplex PCR, while TCRdb's copy carries only in-frame clones and drops some. The sample has around 120,000 clones; roughly 80% are singletons. The source material was PBMCs. The clonotype comes from a man aged 45 to 65 in good health and CMV-seropositive.

The chain's CDR3 is CASSAPDRVIAFF. As DNA, the CDR3 is TGCGCCAGCAGCGCCCCGGACAGGGTAATAGCTTTCTTT. This sequence joins TRBV5-1 and TRBJ1-1; 8 bases fit TRBD1. Germline values: CDR1 SGHRS, CDR2 YFSETQ. J lost 10 bases, V lost 4 bases, and 9 bases had no gene match. There are 13 residues in the CDR3.